These 11 T cell receptor beta chains came from one sample sequenced in a study of blood T cell repertoires in COVID-19. Clones were sequenced by immunoSEQ multiplex PCR, and TCRdb holds only the in-frame ones, with some missing. This sample has hundreds of thousands of clones, with approximately 84% found just once. The sample taken for sequencing was PBMCs or T cells enriched from blood (not recorded which). Source of these receptors: a middle-aged man who had recovered from COVID-19.

The gene calls are TRBV2 and TRBJ1-5; 8 nucleotides line up with TRBD1. The germline V gene encodes CDR1 SNHLY and CDR2 FYNNEI. The CDR3 consists of 14 residues. With V trimmed by 10 bases and J by 5 bases, 10 bases remained unmatched. CDR3 sequence (DNA): TGTGCCACAGCAGGAAGGACAGGGCATCAGCCCCAGCATTTT. Protein sequence: CATAGRTGHQPQHF. Filled out from reference TRBV2 and TRBJ1-5, the complete variable domain reads EPEVTQTPSHQVTQMGQEVILRCVPISNHLYFYWYRQILGQKVEFLVSFYNNEISEKSEIFDDQFSVERPDGSNFTLKIRSTKLEDSAMYFCATAGRTGHQPQHFGDGTRLSIL.

As concerns this clone: Other DNA sequences from this sample encode an identical CDR3 as well. The chain employs TRBV5-1 and TRBJ2-7; no reliable D call. V lost 1 base and J lost 3, with 5 bases in between. This CDR3 has 12 residues. Germline V gives CDR1 SGHRS, CDR2 YFSETQ. DNA for the CDR3: TGCGCCAGCAGCTTGACAGACTACGAGCAGTACTTC. The encoded protein is CASSLTDYEQYF. Full variable domain (remainder filled in from reference TRBV5-1 and TRBJ2-7): KAGVTQTPRYLIKTRGQQVTLSCSPISGHRSVSWYQQTPGQGLQFLFEYFSETQRNKGNFPGRFSGRQFSNSRSEMNVSTLELGDSALYLCASSLTDYEQYFGPGTRLTVT.

This clone was detected only once. The V call is TRBV7-9, the J call TRBJ2-3; 7 nucleotides agree with TRBD2. The J segment lost 3 bases and the V segment lost 5 bases, leaving 5 bases of the junction unmatched. Germline assignment: CDR1 SEHNR and CDR2 FQNEAQ (reference sequence). This CDR3 has 14 residues. CDR3 nucleotides: TGTGCCAGCAGCACAAGCGGGAATACAGATACGCAGTATTTT. This translates into CASSTSGNTDTQYF.

V is TRBV9 and J is TRBJ1-6; TRBD1 matches 7 bases. V was clipped by 4 bases and J by 1 base; unmatched bases: 11. The length of the CDR3 is 18 residues. Germline CDR1 is SGDLS and CDR2 is YYNGEE. The DNA of the CDR3 is TGTGCCAGCAGCCCGGGACAGTGGGGCCTATCCTATAATTCACCCCTCCACTTT. Translating gives CASSPGQWGLSYNSPLHF.

In DNA, the CDR3 is TGTGCCAGCAGCTTAGGCGGAAAGAACACCGGGGAGCTGTTTTTT. This sequence encodes CASSLGGKNTGELFF. V is TRBV5-4 and J is TRBJ2-2, with D unresolved. This CDR3 is 15 amino acids long. Trimming shortened V by 2 bases and J by 1 base, and 9 bases separated the two germline ends. Germline loops: CDR1 SGHNT, CDR2 YYREEE (reference sequence). Using reference TRBV5-4 and TRBJ2-2 for the parts outside the CDR3, the full variable domain is ETGVTQSPTHLIKTRGQQVTLRCSSQSGHNTVSWYQQALGQGPQFIFQYYREEENGRGNFPPRFSGLQFPNYSSELNVNALELDDSALYLCASSLGGKNTGELFFGEGSRLTVL.

The chain couples TRBV18 to TRBJ2-7; 9 bases match TRBD1. The trim removed 5 bases at V and 6 bases at J, leaving 14 bases unmatched. CDR1 is KGHSH, CDR2 LQKENI, per germline. The CDR3 totals 16 residues. CDR3 sequence reads: CASSSASTGGKGEQYF. The CDR3, as DNA: TGTGCCAGCTCATCCGCCAGTACAGGGGGCAAGGGCGAGCAGTACTTC. Full variable domain (remainder filled in from reference TRBV18 and TRBJ2-7): NAGVMQNPRHLVRRRGQEARLRCSPMKGHSHVYWYRQLPEEGLKFMVYLQKENIIDESGMPKERFSAEFPKEGPSILRIQQVVRGDSAAYFCASSSASTGGKGEQYFGPGTRLTVT.

The chain employs TRBV4-1 and TRBJ1-2; tentative D call: TRBD1 (5 bases). V lost 2 bases, J lost 10 bases, and 14 bases lay in between. CDR1 is MGHRA, CDR2 YSYEKL, per germline. The CDR3 totals 13 residues. The CDR3 coding sequence is TGCGCCAGCAGCCAAAGGGGAATATCTGACTACACCTTC. This sequence encodes CASSQRGISDYTF.

Here the CDR3 reads CASSFAQGALDEQYF. The CDR3 bases are TGTGCCAGCAGTTTCGCGCAGGGGGCGCTGGACGAGCAGTACTTC. This rearrangement joins TRBV6-5 to TRBJ2-7, with TRBD1 matching over 8 bases. The CDR3 has 15 residues. CDR1 and CDR2 (germline): MNHEY, SVGAGI. V shed 4 bases, J shed 5 bases, and the junction held 10 bases outside the gene matches.

The chain recombines TRBV15 with TRBJ1-2, with D perhaps matching TRBD1 (5 bases). Germline lookup yields CDR1 LNHNV and CDR2 YYDKDF (reference sequence). The CDR3 sequence is 15 residues long. The ends were cut back, 5 bases at V and 2 bases at J, with 15 bases in the middle. The CDR3 loop reads CATSSGGGVNYGYTF. The CDR3 DNA sequence: TGTGCCACCAGCTCAGGAGGAGGGGTCAACTATGGCTACACCTTC.

The chain is built from TRBV7-9 and TRBJ1-2; 7 bases are shared with TRBD1. This CDR3 is 14 amino acids long. Germline values: CDR1 SEHNR, CDR2 FQNEAQ (reference sequence). Losses at the gene ends were 0 bases for V and 7 bases for J; bases not matched to a gene: 5. The CDR3 is CASSLAEGAFGYTF. The CDR3 DNA reads TGTGCCAGCAGCTTAGCGGAGGGGGCATTTGGCTACACCTTC.

This chain joins TRBV18 and TRBJ1-1; D remains unclear. The CDR3 sequence is 15 residues long. Germline V gene data show CDR1 as KGHSH and CDR2 as LQKENI. The V end lost 3 bases, the J end lost 4 bases, and 15 bases lay between the germline ends. The CDR3 DNA follows: TGTGCCAGCTCACCCCGGGAGGTCCGGGGCACTGAAGCTTTCTTT. Protein: CASSPREVRGTEAFF.